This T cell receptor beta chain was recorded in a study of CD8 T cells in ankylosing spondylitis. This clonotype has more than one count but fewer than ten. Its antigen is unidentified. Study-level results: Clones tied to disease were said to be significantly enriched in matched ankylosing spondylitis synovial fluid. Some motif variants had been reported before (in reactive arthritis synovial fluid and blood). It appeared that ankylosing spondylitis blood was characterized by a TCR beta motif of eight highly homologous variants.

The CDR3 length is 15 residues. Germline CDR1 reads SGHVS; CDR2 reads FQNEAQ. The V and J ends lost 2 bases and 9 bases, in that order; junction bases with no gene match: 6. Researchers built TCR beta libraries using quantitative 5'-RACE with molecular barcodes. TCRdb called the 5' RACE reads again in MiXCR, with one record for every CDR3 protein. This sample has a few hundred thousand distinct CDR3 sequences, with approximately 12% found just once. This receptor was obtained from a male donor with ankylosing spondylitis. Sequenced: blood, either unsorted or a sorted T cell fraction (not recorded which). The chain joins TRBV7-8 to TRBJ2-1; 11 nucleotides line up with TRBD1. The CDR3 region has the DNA TGTGCCAGCAGCTTAAGGACAGGGGGCATCGTTGAGCAGTTCTTC. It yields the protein CASSLRTGGIVEQFF. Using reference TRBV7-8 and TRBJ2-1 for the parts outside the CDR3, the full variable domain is GAGVSQSPRYKVAKRGQDVALRCDPISGHVSLFWYQQALGQGPEFLTYFQNEAQLDKSGLPSDRFFAERPEGSVSTLKIQRTQQEDSAVYLCASSLRTGGIVEQFFGPGTRLTVL.